This record concerns one T cell receptor (beta chain) sequence. Its antigen is not identified. The sample belongs to a study of shared clonotypes between healthy human individuals. Points from the study as a whole: Approximately 5.3% was the fraction of naive CD4 clonotypes found shared across several donors. Read depth was anticipated to influence clonotype sharing among donors.

Several immunoSEQ plates held equal portions of the genomic DNA taken from each subset. Original analysis: Junction-only immunoSEQ sequences carried no quality scores, so filtering differed. Generated by immunoSEQ multiplex PCR, the TCRdb table keeps only in-frame clones and is missing some. Clone size and V and J calls were adopted from that table, with D and trimming inferred from the DNA. The data contain about 980,000 clones, around three quarters of them singletons. The TCR comes from a young man in good health. The sequenced sample was memory CD4+ T cells sorted from blood. The subset denotes: CD45RA-negative fraction.

The CDR3 protein is CASSGQGGATFSYNEQFF. In nucleotides, the CDR3 is TGTGCCAGCAGCGGACAGGGAGGAGCGACTTTCTCCTACAATGAGCAGTTCTTC. The chain recombines TRBV7-2 with TRBJ2-1; 8 bases are shared with TRBD1. J gave up 0 bases and V 5 bases, and 12 bases lay outside the gene matches. Germline V gene data show CDR1 as SGHTA and CDR2 as FQGNSA. The CDR3 runs 18 residues.